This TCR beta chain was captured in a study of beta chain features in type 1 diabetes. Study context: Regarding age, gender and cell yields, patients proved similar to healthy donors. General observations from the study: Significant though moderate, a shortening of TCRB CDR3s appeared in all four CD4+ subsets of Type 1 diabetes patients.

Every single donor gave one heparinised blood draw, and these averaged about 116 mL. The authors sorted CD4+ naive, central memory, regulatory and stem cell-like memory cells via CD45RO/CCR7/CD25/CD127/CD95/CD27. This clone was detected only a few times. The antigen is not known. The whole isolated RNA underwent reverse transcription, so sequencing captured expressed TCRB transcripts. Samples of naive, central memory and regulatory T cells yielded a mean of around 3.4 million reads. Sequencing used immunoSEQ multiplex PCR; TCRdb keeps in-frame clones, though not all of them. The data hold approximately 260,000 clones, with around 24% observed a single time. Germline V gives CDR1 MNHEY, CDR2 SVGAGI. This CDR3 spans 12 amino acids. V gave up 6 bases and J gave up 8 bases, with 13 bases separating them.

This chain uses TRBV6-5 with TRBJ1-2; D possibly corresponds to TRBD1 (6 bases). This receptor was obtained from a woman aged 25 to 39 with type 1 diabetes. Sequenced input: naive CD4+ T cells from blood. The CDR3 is CASRLRGRGYTF. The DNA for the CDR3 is TGTGCCAGCAGACTCAGGGGTCGGGGCTACACCTTC.